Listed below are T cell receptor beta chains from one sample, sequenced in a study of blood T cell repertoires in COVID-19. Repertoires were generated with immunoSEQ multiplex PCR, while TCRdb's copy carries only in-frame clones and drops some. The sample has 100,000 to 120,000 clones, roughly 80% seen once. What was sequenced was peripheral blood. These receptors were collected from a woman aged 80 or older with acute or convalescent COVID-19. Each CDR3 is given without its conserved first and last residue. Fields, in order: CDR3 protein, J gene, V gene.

cdr3_aa: SAGGRSEAF
j_call: TRBJ1-1
v_call: TRBV20-1

cdr3_aa: ASSEGGAGANVLT
j_call: TRBJ2-6
v_call: TRBV10-1

cdr3_aa: ASSFDRDGNTIY
j_call: TRBJ1-3
v_call: TRBV18

cdr3_aa: ASGSPPLLKNIQY
j_call: TRBJ2-4
v_call: TRBV12-5

cdr3_aa: ASRKGGIEKLF
j_call: TRBJ1-4
v_call: TRBV28

cdr3_aa: ASSYGQGLGYT
j_call: TRBJ1-2
v_call: TRBV6-6

cdr3_aa: ASSASAGTTNVLT
j_call: TRBJ2-6
v_call: TRBV9

cdr3_aa: ASRTGESTGELF
j_call: TRBJ2-2
v_call: TRBV5-1

cdr3_aa: ASSPEPSSGANVLT
j_call: TRBJ2-6
v_call: TRBV6-6

cdr3_aa: ATGGRNYGYT
j_call: TRBJ1-2
v_call: TRBV15

cdr3_aa: SDGTSGDNEQF
j_call: TRBJ2-1
v_call: TRBV29-1

cdr3_aa: ASSQGTSGSNEQF
j_call: TRBJ2-1
v_call: TRBV18

cdr3_aa: ASSDGRGSYNEQF
j_call: TRBJ2-1
v_call: TRBV10-2

cdr3_aa: ASRRLAGYTDTQY
j_call: TRBJ2-3
v_call: TRBV6-4

cdr3_aa: ASRRDNEQF
j_call: TRBJ2-1
v_call: TRBV2

cdr3_aa: ASSFGQVGEKLF
j_call: TRBJ1-4
v_call: TRBV5-1

cdr3_aa: ASSLMSATGGYESNQPQH
j_call: TRBJ1-5
v_call: TRBV28

cdr3_aa: ASSPLRGNSPLH
j_call: TRBJ1-6
v_call: TRBV18

cdr3_aa: SVGVLLAGGRDTQY
j_call: TRBJ2-3
v_call: TRBV29-1

cdr3_aa: ASSSPGQGNTIY
j_call: TRBJ1-3
v_call: TRBV19

cdr3_aa: ASSLTGPRNTEAF
j_call: TRBJ1-1
v_call: TRBV5-1

cdr3_aa: ASSPLWGDNEKLF
j_call: TRBJ1-4
v_call: TRBV7-8

cdr3_aa: ASSSRDRGGWSTDTQY
j_call: TRBJ2-3
v_call: TRBV18

cdr3_aa: ASSPAGSSYNEQF
j_call: TRBJ2-1
v_call: TRBV7-2

cdr3_aa: AATSNQAHFY
j_call: TRBJ2-5
v_call: TRBV10-3

cdr3_aa: ASSLLADSEQY
j_call: TRBJ2-7
v_call: TRBV7-9

cdr3_aa: ASSRTGGPRDEQF
j_call: TRBJ2-1
v_call: TRBV19

cdr3_aa: ASSRGQGDYGYT
j_call: TRBJ1-2
v_call: TRBV5-1

cdr3_aa: ASSRRKTGDQPQH
j_call: TRBJ1-5
v_call: TRBV6-5

cdr3_aa: ASSLAGGRKDEQF
j_call: TRBJ2-1
v_call: TRBV6-5

cdr3_aa: ASSLPSDSPRQF
j_call: TRBJ2-1
v_call: TRBV3-1/TRBV3-2

cdr3_aa: ASSDRLNTGELF
j_call: TRBJ2-2
v_call: TRBV28

cdr3_aa: AGSRGETQY
j_call: TRBJ2-5
v_call: TRBV2